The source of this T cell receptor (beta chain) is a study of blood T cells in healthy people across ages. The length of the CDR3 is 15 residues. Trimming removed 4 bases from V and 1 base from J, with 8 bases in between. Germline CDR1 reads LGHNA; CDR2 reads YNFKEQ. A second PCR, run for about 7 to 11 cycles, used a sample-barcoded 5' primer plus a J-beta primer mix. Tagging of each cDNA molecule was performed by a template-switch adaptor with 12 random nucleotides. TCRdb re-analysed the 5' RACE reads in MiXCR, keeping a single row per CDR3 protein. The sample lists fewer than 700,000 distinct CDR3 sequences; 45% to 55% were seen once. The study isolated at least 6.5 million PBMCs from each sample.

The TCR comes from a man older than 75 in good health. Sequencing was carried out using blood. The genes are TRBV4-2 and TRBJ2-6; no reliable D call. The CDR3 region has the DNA TGTGCCAGCAGCCCACGGCTTTCTGGGGCCAACGTCCTGACTTTC. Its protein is CASSPRLSGANVLTF.